These 29 T cell receptor beta chains share one sample of origin, sequenced in a study of T cell responses to AZD1222 COVID-19 vaccine. Method: immunoSEQ multiplex PCR; TCRdb's copy keeps in-frame clones and lacks some. The repertoire holds 250,000 to 300,000 clones, with around 93% as singletons. The sequenced sample was peripheral blood, obtained 28 days after the second AZD1222 dose. The source is an adult who received the AZD1222 COVID-19 vaccine.

The rearrangement uses TRBV2 and TRBJ2-3, with 7 nucleotides matching TRBD2. After removal of 8 bases from V and 6 bases from J, the junction contained 5 bases not matched to a gene. This CDR3 has 12 amino acids. Germline V gene sequence: CDR1 SNHLY, CDR2 FYNNEI. The CDR3 reads CASRGVRDTQYF. The CDR3 nucleotides are TGTGCCAGCCGGGGGGTCAGGGATACGCAGTATTTT. The entire variable domain, with the rest obtained from reference TRBV2 and TRBJ2-3, is as follows: EPEVTQTPSHQVTQMGQEVILRCVPISNHLYFYWYRQILGQKVEFLVSFYNNEISEKSEIFDDQFSVERPDGSNFTLKIRSTKLEDSAMYFCASRGVRDTQYFGPGTRLTVL.

The chain employs TRBV6-1 and TRBJ1-1; the D gene is possibly TRBD1 (6 bases). In germline, CDR1 is MNHNS, CDR2 SASEGT. The CDR3 has 16 amino acids. Trimming took 4 bases from V and 5 from J, leaving 20 bases between them. In nucleotides, the CDR3 is TGTGCCAGCAGTGCTCCCGTGGGTCGGGGGCTGACTGAAGCTTTCTTT. Protein: CASSAPVGRGLTEAFF.

The gene calls are TRBV30 and TRBJ1-2; TRBD1 aligns across 10 bases. The germline V gene has CDR1 GTSNPN and CDR2 SVGIG (reference sequence). The CDR3 extends over 13 amino acids. Trimming removed 5 bases from V and 3 bases from J; junction bases left unmatched: 3. Written as DNA, the CDR3 is TGTGCCTGGGGGACAGGGGCCTACTATGGCTACACCTTC. Protein product: CAWGTGAYYGYTF.

The CDR3 loop reads CASSSRTTTQYF. CDR3 bases: TGTGCCAGCAGCTCCCGGACGACTACGCAGTATTTT. The chain links TRBV7-2 to TRBJ2-3; D is undetermined. The CDR3 spans 12 residues. The V gene's germline CDR1 is SGHTA and CDR2 FQGNSA. Trimming took off 4 bases at V and 8 bases at J, with 10 bases between the two ends.

This clone was picked up one time. The J gene is TRBJ1-6, the V gene TRBV2; the match to TRBD1 covers 10 bases. The V and J ends lost 8 bases and 8 bases, in that order; junction bases with no gene match: 9. Per the germline V gene, CDR1 is SNHLY and CDR2 is FYNNEI. The CDR3 sequence is 15 residues long. The CDR3 region has the DNA TGTGCCAGCCACTCCGGGACAGGGGCAGATTCACCCCTCCACTTT. It translates to CASHSGTGADSPLHF.

This clone was observed once. V is TRBV28 and J is TRBJ2-3; TRBD2 is a possible D gene (5 bases). From germline, CDR1 is MDHEN and CDR2 SYDVKM. V gave up 5 bases and J gave up 2 bases, with 17 bases separating them. The CDR3 is made up of 16 amino acids. The CDR3 protein is CASSPRAAPDTDTQYF. CDR3 nucleotides: TGTGCCAGCAGTCCCCGAGCGGCCCCTGACACAGATACGCAGTATTTT.

V and J are TRBV10-3 and TRBJ2-1; 9 bases line up with TRBD2. Germline CDR1 reads ENHRY; CDR2 reads SYGVKD. This CDR3 is 16 amino acids long. Germline trimming cut 10 bases from V and 6 bases from J; bases unmatched to any gene: 16. Here the CDR3 DNA reads TGTGCCACCCGCCGACGGGAGGTAGCGGGAGTCAATGAGCAGTTCTTC. This translates into CATRRREVAGVNEQFF.

The CDR3 sequence: CSVKKETSSTDTQYF. The CDR3 DNA is TGCAGCGTTAAAAAAGAGACATCTAGCACAGATACGCAGTATTTT. V is TRBV29-1 and J is TRBJ2-3; D gene ambiguous. V was shortened by 5 bases and J by 0 bases, with 15 bases between the two germline ends. CDR1 is SQVTM and CDR2 is ANQGSEA in the germline V gene. CDR3 length equals 15 residues.

The chain recombines TRBV3-1 (or the pseudogene TRBV3-2) with TRBJ1-5; 8 bases line up with TRBD1. Germline assignment: CDR1 LGHDT and CDR2 YNNKEL (reference sequence). V dropped 4 bases and J dropped 4; count of bases not matched to a gene: 9. This CDR3 spans 16 amino acids. CDR3 sequence: CASSPGQGGYNQPQHF. The DNA for the CDR3 is TGTGCCAGCAGCCCTGGACAGGGTGGTTATAATCAGCCCCAGCATTTT.

The rearrangement uses TRBV11-2 and TRBJ2-3; 12 positions match TRBD2. Germline CDR1 and CDR2: SGHAT and FQNNGV. Trimming removed 3 bases from V and 2 bases from J; junction bases left unmatched: 9. The CDR3 covers 18 residues. Written as DNA, the CDR3 is TGTGCCAGCAGCTTGTCCCTGACTAGCGGGGGTCTCACAGATACGCAGTATTTT. It encodes CASSLSLTSGGLTDTQYF.

The genes are TRBV7-6 and TRBJ2-3; 8 nucleotides match TRBD2. Trimming took 1 base from V and 4 from J; bases not matched to a gene: 7. Per the germline V gene, CDR1 is SGHVS and CDR2 is FNYEAQ. The CDR3 runs 16 residues. CDR3 region: CASSLVLAGSSDTQYF. For the CDR3, the DNA is TGTGCCAGCAGCTTAGTGCTAGCGGGTAGCTCAGATACGCAGTATTTT.

The chain recombines TRBV19 with TRBJ1-1, with TRBD1 as a possible D gene (6 bases). Germline V gives CDR1 LNHDA, CDR2 SQIVND (reference sequence). This CDR3 region has 13 residues. Trimming left V 5 bases short and J 5 bases short, with 12 bases between. The CDR3: CASSRGARTEAFF. In DNA, the CDR3 is TGTGCCAGTAGTCGGGGGGCGCGGACTGAAGCTTTCTTT. Combining the CDR3 with reference TRBV19 and TRBJ1-1 gives the whole variable domain DGGITQSPKYLFRKEGQNVTLSCEQNLNHDAMYWYRQDPGQGLRLIYYSQIVNDFQKGDIAEGYSVSREKKESFPLTVTSAQKNPTAFYLCASSRGARTEAFFGQGTRLTVV.

V is TRBV18 and J is TRBJ2-7; no clear D gene. There are 13 residues in the CDR3. The germline CDR1 and CDR2 sequences are KGHSH and LQKENI. Deletions cut 3 bases from V and 6 bases from J, with 12 bases between. DNA for the CDR3: TGTGCCAGCTCACCCGGACGGTCTGGCGAGCAGTACTTC. Protein sequence: CASSPGRSGEQYF.

J is TRBJ2-2 and V is TRBV6-4, with a weak D call TRBD1 (5 bases). This CDR3 contains 15 residues. The V gene lost 2 bases and the J gene lost 9 bases, with 16 bases spanning the gap. Germline V gives CDR1 MRHNA, CDR2 SNTAGT. CDR3 in DNA: TGTGCCAGCAGTGACGCTCACAACCAGGGCCGGGAGCTGTTTTTT. Protein sequence: CASSDAHNQGRELFF.

J is TRBJ2-1 and V is TRBV28; TRBD2 matches 11 bases. The V gene's germline CDR1 is MDHEN and CDR2 SYDVKM. The CDR3 runs to 14 residues. V shed 10 bases and J 6 bases; nucleotides not matched to a gene: 8. CDR3 sequence: CAIPLSGGANEQFF. The CDR3 bases are TGTGCCATCCCCCTTAGCGGGGGGGCCAATGAGCAGTTCTTC.

This clone turned up a few times. The chain employs TRBV2 and TRBJ1-5, with D unclear. The V and J ends lost 4 bases and 1 base respectively, with 14 bases between them. The CDR3 loop spans 16 amino acids. Germline V CDR1 and CDR2: SNHLY, FYNNEI. CDR3 nucleotides: TGTGCCAGCAGTGTTTGGGTGGGCGAGAGCAATCAGCCCCAGCATTTT. The encoded protein is CASSVWVGESNQPQHF.

The genes are TRBV7-3 and TRBJ2-7; 7 bases agree with TRBD2. V lost 5 bases and J lost 6; bases outside the gene matches: 10. Germline V CDR1 and CDR2: SGHTA, FQGTGA. The CDR3 is 14 residues long. Written as DNA, the CDR3 is TGTGCCAGCAGCCGGACCGGAGGGACTACCGAGCAGTACTTC. This codes for CASSRTGGTTEQYF.

This chain connects TRBV6-6 to TRBJ1-4; 9 bases map to TRBD1. Germline values: CDR1 MNHNY, CDR2 SVGAGI (reference sequence). V lost 10 bases, J lost 8 bases, and 8 bases stayed unmatched. This CDR3 region has 13 residues. CDR3 DNA sequence: TGTGCCACGGGGGGACAGGGTGCAGAAAAACTGTTTTTT. This encodes CATGGQGAEKLFF.

This clone was detected once. This chain joins TRBV10-3 and TRBJ2-7; 8 bases fit TRBD2. V trimming: 6 bases; J trimming: 2 bases; junction bases outside the gene matches: 3. The germline CDR1 and CDR2 sequences are ENHRY and SYGVKD. The CDR3 extends over 13 amino acids. CDR3 bases: TGTGCCATCAGGGCGGGGGGAACCTACGAGCAGTACTTC. This codes for CAIRAGGTYEQYF.

The chain joins TRBV7-9 to TRBJ1-1; D possibly corresponds to TRBD1 (5 bases). V was trimmed by 5 bases and J by 3 bases, leaving 10 bases between them. Germline CDR1 reads SEHNR; CDR2 reads FQNEAQ (reference sequence). The CDR3 has 13 amino acids. Written as DNA, the CDR3 is TGTGCCAGCAGCCCCCGGGGGGACACTGAAGCTTTCTTT. Amino acid sequence: CASSPRGDTEAFF.

V is TRBV6-4 and J is TRBJ2-6, with no clear D. Trimming stripped 2 bases from V and 0 bases from J, with 11 bases between. The CDR3 is 17 amino acids. Germline V CDR1 and CDR2: MRHNA, SNTAGT. CDR3 sequence reads: CASSDELPSSGANVLTF. Here the CDR3 DNA reads TGTGCCAGCAGTGACGAACTTCCTAGCTCTGGGGCCAACGTCCTGACTTTC.

The chain joins TRBV9 to TRBJ1-2; maybe TRBD1 (5 bases). Germline lookup yields CDR1 SGDLS and CDR2 YYNGEE. V was pared by 4 bases and J by 7 bases, with 14 bases between. There are 13 residues in the CDR3. CDR3 region: CASSFSGGSGYTF. CDR3 DNA sequence: TGTGCCAGCAGCTTCTCCGGGGGGTCTGGCTACACCTTC.

The chain joins TRBV10-3 to TRBJ2-7, with 9 bases that match TRBD2. Trimming took 7 bases from V and 3 from J; bases not matched to a gene: 1. The CDR3 length is 12 residues. Germline V gene lookup returns CDR1 ENHRY and CDR2 SYGVKD. CDR3 bases: TGTGCCATCACTAGCGGGAACTACGAGCAGTACTTC. Translated: CAITSGNYEQYF.

V gene TRBV18 combines with J gene TRBJ2-5; no clear D. This CDR3 spans 12 amino acids. V lost 3 bases, J lost 4 bases, and 6 bases lay in between. Germline assignment: CDR1 KGHSH and CDR2 LQKENI. The CDR3 is CASSPQGETQYF. The CDR3 DNA reads TGTGCCAGCTCACCCCAAGGAGAGACCCAGTACTTC.

V usage is TRBV24-1 and J usage is TRBJ2-5, with D perhaps given as TRBD1 or TRBD2 (5 bases each). The V and J ends lost 3 bases and 3 bases respectively, with 13 bases between them. The CDR3 totals 15 residues. CDR1 KGHDR and CDR2 SFDVKD come from the germline V gene. The DNA of the CDR3 is TGTGCCACCAGTGATAGTAGACGGGACGAAGAGACCCAGTACTTC. Its translation is CATSDSRRDEETQYF.

This sequence joins TRBV28 and TRBJ1-5, with 8 bases that match TRBD1. Germline CDR1 MDHEN, CDR2 SYDVKM. Trimming cost V 6 bases and J 3 bases; bases outside gene matches: 16. The CDR3 loop spans 18 amino acids. CDR3 sequence (DNA): TGTGCCAGCAGCCGCGACAGGGGAGGGGGATTCCCCAATCAGCCCCAGCATTTT. Amino acids: CASSRDRGGGFPNQPQHF.

The chain couples TRBV9 to TRBJ1-1, with D possibly being TRBD1 (6 bases). Between the trimmed V and J ends, which lost 3 bases and 0 bases, there was a span of 6 bases. Per germline, CDR1 SGDLS and CDR2 YYNGEE. This CDR3 has 13 amino acids. CDR3 in DNA: TGTGCCAGCAGCGAGGGGGTGAACACTGAAGCTTTCTTT. Protein product: CASSEGVNTEAFF.

The V and J genes are TRBV28 and TRBJ1-6; D gene uncertain. V shed 8 bases and J shed 9 bases, with 11 bases lying between them. The CDR3 length is 12 residues. Per germline, CDR1 MDHEN and CDR2 SYDVKM. Written as DNA, the CDR3 is TGTGCCAGCGAGACTCGGGGTTCACCCCTCCACTTT. Translation: CASETRGSPLHF.

The chain joins TRBV24-1 to TRBJ2-3; D is ambiguous. Trimming removed 6 bases at V and 0 bases at J, with 15 bases between. This CDR3 is 16 amino acids long. Germline V gives CDR1 KGHDR, CDR2 SFDVKD. Here the CDR3 DNA reads TGTGCCACCAGTCGCCCCCGAAAGGAGAGCACAGATACGCAGTATTTT. Protein product: CATSRPRKESTDTQYF.